This TCR beta chain was profiled in a study of T cells in Graves' hyperthyroidism and ophthalmopathy. This CDR3 has 14 amino acids. The V gene lost 0 bases and the J gene lost 5 bases, with 8 bases spanning the gap. Overall study findings and caveats: The model anticipated ophthalmopathy a median about 7.1 months pre-onset. Most thyroid clonotypes with frequency above 0.001 were detected in blood.

Amplification of TCR beta CDR3 regions was performed using RNA transcripts as template. The TCR CDR3 was amplified in a first-round RT-PCR using the HTBI primer set. In TCRdb, the multiplex PCR reads were re-called with MiXCR into one record per CDR3 protein. The sample gives around 400,000 distinct CDR3 sequences, more than 15% of which show up once; roughly a quarter is in the top ten. This clonotype has at least ten counts. The antigen remains unidentified. The source is a woman younger than 35 with Graves' hyperthyroidism that later progressed to Graves' ophthalmopathy. The chain is built from TRBV12-3 or TRBV12-4 and TRBJ2-1; the D is unclear. Input material: blood. As DNA, the CDR3 is TGTGCCAGCAGTTTAGCGCGCCGTCACAATGAGCAGTTCTTC. It yields the protein CASSLARRHNEQFF.